This entry lists 17 T cell receptor beta chains sequenced from one sample in a study of persistence of HIV-infected CD4 T cells (dated by TCRdb to the early 2020s). Taken with the paper, the label for treatment or condition translates to: suppressive antiretroviral therapy. A pool of overlapping HIV-1 Gag 15-mer peptides was used at about 1 ug per peptide per mL for cell stimulation. Nonresponding CD40L-negative CD69-negative CD45RO-high memory CD4+ T cells were sorted as memory populations depleted of antigen-responding cells. The immunoSEQ hsTCRB assay version 4 in survey mode was used to sequence TCRbeta repertoires from genomic DNA. What TCRdb holds here is the immuneACCESS table cut down to in-frame rearrangements. Part of the clones is not present; checked against another copy, under half of the missing clones reflect an unresolved V gene, and the others are unexplained. Within this sample are more than 30,000 clones, with around four fifths of them counted one time only. Over 15% of the sample lies in the top ten.

No antigen is known for these receptors. Sequences were derived from CD4+ T cells sorted from PBMCs after roughly 17-hour stimulation, sampled from a patient who received antiretroviral therapy. Reading the label with the study, this specimen's cell subset or site is: CD40L-CD69- CD45RO-high memory CD4 T cells not responding to Gag peptides. The receptors come from an adult woman with HIV who was CMV-seropositive.

The chain couples TRBV30 to TRBJ1-5; no clear D. V lost 1 base and J lost 6, with 7 bases in between. This CDR3 has 12 amino acids. CDR1 GTSNPN and CDR2 SVGIG come from the germline V gene (reference sequence). The CDR3 protein is CAWSAVGQPQHF. The CDR3 DNA reads as TGTGCCTGGAGTGCAGTTGGTCAGCCCCAGCATTTT. Full variable domain (rest looked up from reference TRBV30 and TRBJ1-5): SQTIHQWPATLVQPVGSPLSLECTVEGTSNPNLYWYRQAAGRGLQLLFYSVGIGQISSEVPQNLSASRPQDRQFILSSKKLLLSDSGFYLCAWSAVGQPQHFGDGTRLSIL.

The rearrangement joins TRBV5-1 to TRBJ2-5; D assignment may be TRBD1 or TRBD2 (6 bases each). There are 14 residues in the CDR3. The germline V and J ends were trimmed by 6 bases and 5 bases, with 17 bases remaining between them. Per germline, CDR1 SGHRS and CDR2 YFSETQ. CDR3 nucleotides: TGCGCCAGCAACTTTGAGGGGGGCAAGGAGACCCAGTACTTC. It is translated as CASNFEGGKETQYF. Filled out from reference TRBV5-1 and TRBJ2-5, the complete variable domain reads KAGVTQTPRYLIKTRGQQVTLSCSPISGHRSVSWYQQTPGQGLQFLFEYFSETQRNKGNFPGRFSGRQFSNSRSEMNVSTLELGDSALYLCASNFEGGKETQYFGPGTRLLVL.

V is TRBV7-9 and J is TRBJ1-2; D is undetermined. Trimming cost V 2 bases and J 6 bases, with 28 bases left between them. CDR1 is SEHNR and CDR2 is FQNEAQ in the germline V gene (reference sequence). CDR3 length equals 19 residues. CDR3 protein: CASSLPKQASRLGRDGYTF. As DNA, the CDR3 is TGTGCCAGCAGCTTACCGAAGCAGGCCTCAAGGTTAGGACGGGATGGCTACACCTTC. Drawing the rest from reference TRBV7-9 and TRBJ1-2, the complete variable domain is DTGVSQNPRHKITKRGQNVTFRCDPISEHNRLYWYRQTLGQGPEFLTYFQNEAQLEKSRLLSDRFSAERPKGSFSTLEIQRTEQGDSAMYLCASSLPKQASRLGRDGYTFGSGTRLTVV.

The rearrangement uses TRBV3-1 (or the pseudogene TRBV3-2) and TRBJ1-3; D uncertain. This CDR3 spans 15 amino acids. Between the trimmed V and J ends, which lost 1 base and 2 bases, there was a span of 9 bases. Germline lookup yields CDR1 LGHDT and CDR2 YNNKEL (reference sequence). Here the CDR3 DNA reads TGTGCCAGCAGCCAAGTTCGGTTAACTGGAAACACCATATATTTT. Protein sequence: CASSQVRLTGNTIYF.

This sequence joins TRBV5-8 and TRBJ1-6, with 8 positions matching TRBD1. Germline lookup yields CDR1 SGHTS and CDR2 YDEGEE. The CDR3 runs to 15 residues. V dropped 0 bases and J dropped 7; count of bases not matched to a gene: 3. CDR3 protein: CASSLGDRTNSPLHF. In DNA, the CDR3 is TGTGCCAGCAGCTTGGGGGACAGGACAAATTCACCCCTCCACTTT.

V is TRBV2 and J is TRBJ1-1; D unresolved. Germline lookup yields CDR1 SNHLY and CDR2 FYNNEI. This CDR3 is 11 amino acids long. The V gene lost 6 bases and the J gene lost 3 bases, with 5 bases spanning the gap. The CDR3: CASRADTEAFF. Written as DNA, the CDR3 is TGTGCCAGCAGGGCAGACACTGAAGCTTTCTTT.

The chain recombines TRBV12-3 or TRBV12-4 with TRBJ1-5; weak D call: TRBD1 (5 bases). This CDR3 comprises 13 residues. Deletions cut 6 bases from V and 6 bases from J, with 12 bases between. The CDR3 coding sequence is TGTGCCAGCAGCCAAGACAGAATTCAGCCCCAGCATTTT. Translation: CASSQDRIQPQHF.

The V and J genes are TRBV27 and TRBJ2-2, with TRBD1 identical over 7 bases. Germline trimming cut 7 bases from V and 5 bases from J; bases unmatched to any gene: 7. The CDR3 has 14 residues. In germline, CDR1 is MNHEY, CDR2 SMNVEV (reference sequence). The CDR3 DNA reads as TGTGCCAGCACCGACAGGGTGGGAACCGGGGAGCTGTTTTTT. Protein product: CASTDRVGTGELFF.

The chain has TRBV9 and TRBJ2-5; D remains unclear. Germline CDR1 SGDLS, CDR2 YYNGEE. This CDR3 has 14 residues. The V end lost 4 bases, the J end lost 1 base, and 11 bases lay between the germline ends. The CDR3 is CASSPTEFQETQYF. In nucleotides, the CDR3 is TGTGCCAGCAGCCCGACTGAGTTCCAAGAGACCCAGTACTTC.

This chain uses TRBV20-1 with TRBJ2-7; the match to TRBD2 covers 7 bases. The CDR3 runs to 14 residues. Germline values: CDR1 DFQATT, CDR2 SNEGSKA (reference sequence). V lost 3 bases to trimming and J lost 1 base; unmatched junction nucleotides: 6. The DNA for the CDR3 is TGCAGTGCTAGTGGGGGGGAGGCTTCCTACGAGCAGTACTTC. Protein sequence: CSASGGEASYEQYF.

V and J are TRBV7-2 and TRBJ1-2; D remains ambiguous. CDR1 SGHTA and CDR2 FQGNSA come from the germline V gene. With 4 bases removed from V and 9 bases from J, the gap between germline ends came to 15 bases. The CDR3 sequence is 13 residues long. CDR3 sequence reads: CASSSYRGPSYTF. The CDR3 DNA follows: TGTGCCAGCAGCTCTTACCGAGGGCCGAGCTACACCTTC.

The rearrangement uses TRBV28 and TRBJ1-2; D is possibly TRBD1 (5 bases). This CDR3 is 15 amino acids long. Between the trimmed V and J ends, which lost 7 bases and 8 bases, there was a span of 23 bases. Germline CDR1 and CDR2: MDHEN and SYDVKM. The CDR3: CASTKGAGGFRGYTF. CDR3 DNA: TGTGCCAGCACAAAGGGCGCGGGGGGGTTCCGGGGCTACACCTTC.

This chain joins TRBV24-1 and TRBJ2-2; D remains unclear. There are 13 residues in the CDR3. The V gene lost 1 base and the J gene lost 6 bases, with 5 bases spanning the gap. Germline lookup yields CDR1 KGHDR and CDR2 SFDVKD. CDR3 coding DNA: TGTGCCACCAGTGATTTTGAGGCCGGGGAGCTGTTTTTT. This encodes CATSDFEAGELFF.

The chain employs TRBV10-2 and TRBJ2-1; 7 bases map to TRBD2. Losses at the gene ends were 4 bases for V and 15 bases for J; bases not matched to a gene: 15. Looked up from germline, CDR1 is WSHSY and CDR2 is SAAADI. The CDR3 covers 14 residues. CDR3 DNA sequence: TGCGCCAGCAGTGTCGGCGGGAGCTTCACCCGGGGGTTCTTC. Protein product: CASSVGGSFTRGFF.

The chain carries TRBV18 and TRBJ1-3; D not certain. V was pared by 4 bases and J by 0 bases, with 13 bases between. The CDR3 spans 16 residues. Germline CDR1 KGHSH, CDR2 LQKENI. The CDR3 here is CASSLEIPSSGNTIYF. CDR3 sequence (DNA): TGTGCCAGCTCACTTGAGATACCGAGCTCTGGAAACACCATATATTTT.

The V and J genes are TRBV30 and TRBJ1-4; D not certain. V lost 3 bases and J lost 8, with 10 bases in between. Germline CDR1 is GTSNPN and CDR2 is SVGIG (reference sequence). The CDR3 runs to 12 residues. The CDR3: CAWSLVGEKLFF. The CDR3 bases are TGTGCCTGGAGCCTGGTAGGGGAAAAACTGTTTTTT.

The chain links TRBV6-5 to TRBJ1-1; D is uncertain. The germline CDR1 and CDR2 sequences are MNHEY and SVGAGI. The ends were cut back, 9 bases at V and 1 base at J, with 12 bases in the middle. The CDR3 loop spans 13 amino acids. CDR3 protein: CASTQTGNTEAFF. The CDR3 DNA reads as TGTGCCAGTACCCAGACGGGGAACACTGAAGCTTTCTTT.